What follows are 23 T cell receptor beta chains derived from one specimen sequenced in a study of spatial heterogeneity in lung cancer. TCRdb called the 5' RACE reads again in MiXCR, with one record for every CDR3 protein. The profile shows around 13,000 distinct CDR3 sequences, about 4% of them singletons. Described time point: sample taken at primary tumor resection. The study, taken as a whole, reports: Higher tumor mutation counts went along with higher counts of expanded intratumoral alpha and beta TCRs.

No cognate antigen is known for these TCRs. The source was lung tumor tissue, collected at surgery. These receptors were collected from a male donor with early-stage non-small cell lung cancer.

About this clonotype: One end of the junction fails to match germline, which may point to a read error. The chain carries TRBV6-1 and TRBJ2-4, with no clear D. This CDR3 is built from 14 residues. CDR1 and CDR2 from the germline V gene are MNHNS and SASEGT. CDR3 sequence reads: CASCELRAKNIQYF. CDR3 sequence (DNA): TGTGCCAGCTGTGAACTACGAGCCAAAAACATTCAGTACTTC.

This clonotype was picked up many times. The CDR3: CASSMRPRDTQYF. The CDR3 nucleotides are TGTGCCAGCAGCATGAGACCCAGGGATACGCAGTATTTT. This chain links TRBV7-9 with TRBJ2-3; no clear D gene. Per germline, CDR1 SEHNR and CDR2 FQNEAQ (reference sequence). CDR3 length equals 13 residues. V lost 5 bases and J 6 bases, leaving 12 bases between the germline ends.

This clonotype was seen ten or more times. This rearrangement joins TRBV7-2 to TRBJ2-3; D is unresolved. With 7 bases removed from V and 3 bases from J, the gap between germline ends came to 8 bases. Germline CDR1 and CDR2: SGHTA and FQGNSA. This CDR3 has 12 residues. The CDR3 here is CASTRSTDTQYF. In DNA, the CDR3 is TGTGCCAGCACCCGGTCGACAGATACGCAGTATTTT.

The CDR3 reads CATSDGQGYSADTQYF. CDR3 in DNA: TGTGCCACCAGTGATGGACAGGGATACTCCGCAGATACGCAGTATTTT. V usage is TRBV24-1 and J usage is TRBJ2-3, with TRBD1 matching 8 bases. The CDR3 has 16 amino acids. Germline V gives CDR1 KGHDR, CDR2 SFDVKD. The V gene end was trimmed by 3 bases and the J gene end by 4 bases; junction bases not matched to a gene: 8.

This clonotype was recorded many times. The rearrangement uses TRBV18 and TRBJ2-1, with TRBD2 identical over 10 bases. The length of the CDR3 is 14 residues. V was clipped by 5 bases and J by 9 bases; unmatched bases: 7. Germline V gives CDR1 KGHSH, CDR2 LQKENI. This chain's CDR3 is CASSKASGSGEQFF. The CDR3 DNA reads TGTGCCAGCTCAAAGGCTAGCGGGAGTGGTGAGCAGTTCTTC.

This clonotype appeared a few times. This rearrangement joins TRBV14 to TRBJ1-2, with a possible D match to TRBD1 (5 bases). This CDR3 has 15 residues. CDR1 is SGHDN, CDR2 FVKESK, per germline. Trimming took 6 bases from V and 12 from J, leaving 26 bases between them. This CDR3 reads CASSRQGGSYRGDTF. CDR3 DNA: TGTGCCAGCAGTCGTCAGGGTGGATCATATCGGGGCGACACCTTC.

In its sample, this clonotype is large. This rearrangement joins TRBV6-5 to TRBJ1-1; D call uncertain. With 0 bases removed from V and 4 bases from J, the gap between germline ends came to 6 bases. The germline CDR1 and CDR2 sequences are MNHEY and SVGAGI. The CDR3 extends over 13 amino acids. The DNA of the CDR3 is TGTGCCAGCAGTTACTCGGCCATCACTGAAGCTTTCTTT. It yields the protein CASSYSAITEAFF.

This clonotype occurred many times. The rearrangement uses TRBV12-3 or TRBV12-4 and TRBJ1-6; unclear D gene. V lost 6 bases to trimming and J lost 4 bases, with 10 bases between them. The CDR3 runs to 14 residues. This chain's CDR3 is CASSSGRYNSPLHF. The CDR3 region has the DNA TGTGCCAGCAGCTCGGGGAGGTATAATTCACCCCTCCACTTT.

In this sample, this clonotype is medium-sized (0.01 to 0.1%). The V call is TRBV20-1, the J call TRBJ2-7; 7 positions agree with TRBD2. Germline V gene sequence: CDR1 DFQATT, CDR2 SNEGSKA (reference sequence). V was pared by 5 bases and J by 4 bases, with 8 bases of the junction left unmatched. The CDR3 spans 13 residues. The CDR3 nucleotides are TGCAGTGCTGAAGGGGAGGGCTATTACGAGCAGTACTTC. Amino acid sequence: CSAEGEGYYEQYF.

The chain combines TRBV4-1 with TRBJ2-1; TRBD1 agrees at 8 bases. The germline V gene encodes CDR1 MGHRA and CDR2 YSYEKL. The CDR3 consists of 16 residues. The V and J ends lost 0 bases and 9 bases, in that order; junction bases with no gene match: 10. Here the CDR3 DNA reads TGCGCCAGCAGCCAAGAGGGCAGGGGGCGCGTTGGTGAGCAGTTCTTC. Its translation: CASSQEGRGRVGEQFF.

This clonotype is medium-sized (0.01 to 0.1%) in the sample. This sequence joins TRBV7-2 and TRBJ2-3; unclear D gene. Trimming shortened V by 2 bases and J by 5 bases, and 8 bases separated the two germline ends. The CDR3 runs to 13 residues. The germline gives CDR1 SGHTA, CDR2 FQGNSA. The CDR3 region has the DNA TGTGCCAGCAGCTTACACTGGTTAGATACGCAGTATTTT. Protein sequence: CASSLHWLDTQYF.

This clonotype is medium-sized. This chain links TRBV20-1 with TRBJ1-6; D might be TRBD1 (6 bases). V dropped 1 base and J dropped 8 bases, with 12 bases sitting between them. The V gene's germline CDR1 is DFQATT and CDR2 SNEGSKA (reference sequence). The CDR3 has 14 residues. CDR3 nucleotide sequence: TGCAGTGCTAGAGGTTGGGGGGCGGATTCACCCCTCCACTTT. Amino acids: CSARGWGADSPLHF.

This clonotype was observed many times. V is TRBV23-1 and J is TRBJ2-5, with D unresolved. TRBV23-1 is designated an ORF whose function remains uncertain. The length of the CDR3 is 15 residues. Trimming stripped 4 bases from V and 6 bases from J, with 18 bases between. The CDR3 loop reads CASSRSPRKRKTQYF. The CDR3 DNA reads as TGCGCCAGCAGTCGATCACCACGGAAGAGGAAGACCCAGTACTTC.

In its sample, this clonotype was seen a few times. The chain employs TRBV4-2 and TRBJ2-7; the D is unclear. The germline CDR1 and CDR2 sequences are LGHNA and YNFKEQ. This CDR3 comprises 13 residues. Trimming took 4 bases from V and 3 from J, leaving 10 bases between them. The CDR3 bases are TGTGCCAGCAGCCCGCCTGATATCTACGAGCAGTACGTC. This sequence encodes CASSPPDIYEQYV.

This clonotype was seen many times. The chain couples TRBV7-8 to TRBJ2-5; no firm D call. In germline, CDR1 is SGHVS, CDR2 FQNEAQ. The CDR3 totals 15 residues. Trimming took 1 base from V and 1 from J, leaving 10 bases between them. CDR3 nucleotide sequence: TGTGCCAGCAGCTTAGAAGTGGGCACCCAAGAGACCCAGTACTTC. Translation gives CASSLEVGTQETQYF.

In its sample, this clonotype is medium-sized. This chain joins TRBV7-9 and TRBJ1-2, with D hard to call. The CDR3 has 14 amino acids. Germline CDR1 reads SEHNR; CDR2 reads FQNEAQ (reference sequence). Trimming removed 1 base at V and 3 bases at J, with 9 bases between. In nucleotides, the CDR3 is TGTGCCAGCAGCTTAGGGTTTTTGGACTATGGCTACACCTTC. Protein: CASSLGFLDYGYTF.

This clonotype was counted at least ten times. The rearrangement uses TRBV9 and TRBJ2-3, with a weak D call TRBD1 (6 bases). Germline V lookup: CDR1 SGDLS, CDR2 YYNGEE. The CDR3 runs to 15 residues. V lost 4 bases and J 4 bases, leaving 16 bases between the germline ends. Here the CDR3 reads CASSPADSLADTQYF. Here the CDR3 DNA reads TGTGCCAGCAGCCCGGCGGACAGCTTGGCAGATACGCAGTATTTT.

This clonotype was found many times. The V and J genes are TRBV20-1 and TRBJ2-5; tentatively, D is TRBD2 (6 bases). The V gene's germline CDR1 is DFQATT and CDR2 SNEGSKA (reference sequence). CDR3 size: 14 residues. V lost 6 bases and J lost 2, with 16 bases in between. The CDR3 here is CSAIVGAGQETQYF. The CDR3 DNA follows: TGCAGTGCCATCGTCGGGGCGGGACAAGAGACCCAGTACTTC.

This clonotype was seen many times. CDR3 sequence reads: CSAREVPFGAEAFF. The DNA of the CDR3 is TGCAGTGCTAGAGAGGTGCCCTTTGGCGCTGAAGCTTTCTTT. The rearrangement uses TRBV20-1 and TRBJ1-1; D call uncertain. The V and J ends lost 0 bases and 6 bases respectively, with 14 bases between them. The CDR3 length is 14 residues. Germline values: CDR1 DFQATT, CDR2 SNEGSKA (reference sequence).

This clonotype was seen ten or more times. The rearrangement joins TRBV7-6 to TRBJ1-1; D is ambiguous. Trimming cost V 4 bases and J 5 bases, with 8 bases left between them. Germline lookup yields CDR1 SGHVS and CDR2 FNYEAQ. The CDR3 length is 12 residues. This chain's CDR3 is CASSSGRTEAFF. CDR3 nucleotides: TGTGCCAGCAGCTCCGGACGAACTGAAGCTTTCTTT. The whole variable domain, filled in from reference TRBV7-6 and TRBJ1-1, reads GAGVSQSPRYKVTKRGQDVALRCDPISGHVSLYWYRQALGQGPEFLTYFNYEAQQDKSGLPNDRFSAERPEGSISTLTIQRTEQRDSAMYRCASSSGRTEAFFGQGTRLTVV.

This clonotype was seen repeatedly, ten times or more. The chain combines TRBV6-2 or TRBV6-3 with TRBJ2-7, with a weak D call TRBD2 (6 bases). Germline V gene lookup returns CDR1 MNHEY and CDR2 SVGEGT. The CDR3 runs to 15 residues. Trimming shortened V by 5 bases and J by 0 bases, and 14 bases separated the two germline ends. CDR3 sequence (DNA): TGTGCCAGCAGTCGAGGGACTCCGAGCTCCTACGAGCAGTACGTC. Encoded protein: CASSRGTPSSYEQYV.

This clonotype was seen only a few times. A much larger clone lies a single base off, so this may be a read error. The chain employs TRBV11-3 and TRBJ1-6; perhaps TRBD1 as D (6 bases). The CDR3 is made up of 17 amino acids. The V gene's germline CDR1 is SGHNT and CDR2 YENEEA. Trimming pared 3 bases from V and 7 bases from J, leaving 19 bases between. CDR3 in DNA: TGTGCCAGCAGCTTCCCGGGACCCCAAGGGGGGAATTCACCCCTCCACTTT. This sequence encodes CASSFPGPQGGNSPLHF.

Of note for this clonotype: A read error is possible here, since a much larger clone lies one base away. This sequence joins TRBV5-4 and TRBJ2-3; D is possibly TRBD2 (6 bases). Germline lookup yields CDR1 SGHNT and CDR2 YYREEE (reference sequence). The CDR3 totals 15 residues. Trimming shortened V by 0 bases and J by 4 bases, and 12 bases separated the two germline ends. The CDR3 sequence is CASSLDGSVPDTQYF. The CDR3 DNA follows: TGTGCCAGCAGCTTGGACGGGAGTGTCCCAGATACGCAGTATTTT.